A single sample is the source of the 28 T cell receptor beta chains below, sequenced in a study of T cell changes during pregnancy in multiple sclerosis. The repertoire was sequenced with immunoSEQ multiplex PCR; TCRdb's copy has only in-frame clones and lacks some. The data show 38,000 or so clones, roughly 90% seen once. The sequences come from CD8+ T cells from peripheral blood mononuclear cells, collected before pregnancy. Receptors originate from a female donor with multiple sclerosis, enrolled in a pregnancy study.

This clone was seen once. J is TRBJ2-2 and V is TRBV28; weak D call: TRBD1 (5 bases). V was shortened by 3 bases and J by 5 bases, with 13 bases between the two germline ends. CDR3 size: 15 residues. CDR1 MDHEN and CDR2 SYDVKM come from the germline V gene. CDR3 region: CASSFPQVETGELFF. The CDR3 region has the DNA TGTGCCAGCAGTTTCCCACAGGTGGAAACCGGGGAGCTGTTTTTT.

The chain uses TRBV5-1 and TRBJ1-4, with a possible D match to TRBD1 (5 bases). Germline lookup yields CDR1 SGHRS and CDR2 YFSETQ. CDR3 length equals 16 residues. Trimming left V 4 bases short and J 0 bases short, with 13 bases between. The CDR3 region has the DNA TGCGCCAGCAGCCCCCGGTCGGGGGCAACTAATGAAAAACTGTTTTTT. Its protein is CASSPRSGATNEKLFF.

The chain employs TRBV5-5 and TRBJ2-7; D is ambiguous. Germline V gene data show CDR1 as SGHKS and CDR2 as YYEKEE (reference sequence). The CDR3 runs 13 residues. V was cut by 4 bases and J by 4 bases, with 12 bases left in between. The CDR3 region has the DNA TGTGCCAGCAGCCCAACAATTTCGTACGAGCAGTACTTC. The encoded protein is CASSPTISYEQYF.

This chain uses TRBV2 with TRBJ2-3; TRBD2 matches at 11 bases. CDR3 length: 16 residues. V shed 8 bases and J 1 base; nucleotides not matched to a gene: 8. Germline CDR1 SNHLY, CDR2 FYNNEI. The CDR3 protein is CASGTIAGGGTDTQYF. As DNA, the CDR3 is TGTGCCAGCGGTACGATAGCGGGAGGGGGCACAGATACGCAGTATTTT.

This chain links TRBV19 with TRBJ2-1, with 11 positions matching TRBD2. Trimming took 9 bases from V and 1 from J; bases not matched to a gene: 5. This CDR3 contains 15 residues. Germline V gene data show CDR1 as LNHDA and CDR2 as SQIVND (reference sequence). CDR3 DNA: TGTGCCAGCACATTAGCGGGAGGGTCCTACAATGAGCAGTTCTTC. It specifies CASTLAGGSYNEQFF.

The V and J genes are TRBV10-3 and TRBJ2-5; no clear D gene. V gave up 4 bases and J gave up 0 bases, with 6 bases separating them. The length of the CDR3 is 13 residues. The V gene's germline CDR1 is ENHRY and CDR2 SYGVKD. The CDR3 bases are TGTGCCATCAGTGCGGTCAACCAAGAGACCCAGTACTTC. This gives the protein CAISAVNQETQYF.

The chain uses TRBV6-5 and TRBJ2-1; D perhaps matches TRBD2 (8 bases). There are 15 residues in the CDR3. Trimming shortened V by 2 bases and J by 6 bases, and 14 bases separated the two germline ends. Germline values: CDR1 MNHEY, CDR2 SVGAGI. The chain's CDR3 is CASSYLREGANEQFF. The CDR3 nucleotides are TGTGCCAGCAGTTACCTCCGGGAGGGGGCCAATGAGCAGTTCTTC.

This sequence joins TRBV19 and TRBJ1-5; 8 nucleotides match TRBD1. Germline V gene sequence: CDR1 LNHDA, CDR2 SQIVND (reference sequence). Trimming removed 8 bases from V and 7 bases from J; junction bases left unmatched: 7. There are 13 residues in the CDR3. DNA of the CDR3: TGTGCCAGTTCGCAGGGGGCTAGGCAGCCCCAGCATTTT. Its translation: CASSQGARQPQHF.

The chain employs TRBV7-9 and TRBJ1-2, with TRBD1 matching over 7 bases. The V gene's germline CDR1 is SEHNR and CDR2 FQNEAQ (reference sequence). The CDR3 runs 14 residues. V lost 7 bases, J lost 2 bases, and 7 bases stayed unmatched. The CDR3 nucleotides are TGTGCCAGCAACCCCTTAGGGGGCAACTATGGCTACACCTTC. It is translated as CASNPLGGNYGYTF.

The J gene is TRBJ2-7, the V gene TRBV5-6, with D possibly being TRBD2 (6 bases). Trimming left V 6 bases short and J 0 bases short, with 16 bases between. Germline V gene lookup returns CDR1 SGHDT and CDR2 YYEEEE. The length of the CDR3 is 15 residues. The CDR3 is CASTTGLRSSYEQYF. In DNA, the CDR3 is TGTGCCAGCACCACGGGACTCCGAAGCTCCTACGAGCAGTACTTC.

Concerning this clone itself: One end of the junction does not line up with germline, which may come from a read error. The V and J genes are TRBV4-1 and TRBJ1-4, with TRBD1 matching over 8 bases. CDR1 is MGHRA and CDR2 is YSYEKL in the germline V gene. This CDR3 is built from 14 residues. The CDR3 region is CASSPYRGGRKTVF. The CDR3 bases are TGCGCCAGCAGCCCATACAGGGGGGGACGAAAAACTGTTTTT.

This sequence joins TRBV15 and TRBJ2-4; tentative D call: TRBD2 (5 bases). V was trimmed by 5 bases and J by 0 bases, leaving 20 bases between them. Germline values: CDR1 LNHNV, CDR2 YYDKDF (reference sequence). The CDR3 spans 18 residues. CDR3 sequence (DNA): TGTGCCACCAGCCCGCCCCTACGGGAATTGGAAGCCAAAAACATTCAGTACTTC. It yields the protein CATSPPLRELEAKNIQYF.

V and J are TRBV19 and TRBJ2-2; 9 bases align to TRBD2. This CDR3 contains 16 residues. V shed 6 bases, J shed 1 base, and the junction held 6 bases outside the gene matches. Looked up from germline, CDR1 is LNHDA and CDR2 is SQIVND (reference sequence). CDR3 region: CASRGRAGGNTGELFF. DNA of the CDR3: TGTGCCAGTAGAGGGAGAGCGGGAGGGAACACCGGGGAGCTGTTTTTT.

The rearrangement joins TRBV13 to TRBJ2-1; 10 bases align to TRBD2. The junction had 6 bases not matched to a gene; V was cut back by 5 bases and J by 5 bases. CDR1 and CDR2 (germline): PRHDT, FYEKMQ (reference sequence). This CDR3 is 15 amino acids long. CDR3 amino acids: CASSILAGAHNEQFF. CDR3 DNA: TGTGCCAGCAGCATTCTAGCGGGAGCCCACAATGAGCAGTTCTTC.

The J gene is TRBJ2-2, the V gene TRBV4-3; 9 positions agree with TRBD1. CDR1 is LGHNA, CDR2 YSLEER, per germline. CDR3 size: 19 residues. With V trimmed by 0 bases and J by 2 bases, 10 bases remained unmatched. Here the CDR3 DNA reads TGCGCCAGCAGCCAAGAAAGGGGGACAGGGAGGTTTAACACCGGGGAGCTGTTTTTT. This translates into CASSQERGTGRFNTGELFF.

The J gene is TRBJ2-5, the V gene TRBV5-5; 9 nucleotides line up with TRBD2. Trimming cost V 0 bases and J 1 base; bases outside gene matches: 4. The CDR3 is 16 residues long. Per the germline V gene, CDR1 is SGHKS and CDR2 is YYEKEE (reference sequence). The CDR3 DNA is TGTGCCAGCAGCTTGGAGACTAGCGGAGTCCAAGAGACCCAGTACTTC. It encodes CASSLETSGVQETQYF.

The table lists this clone with a count of one. V gene TRBV19 combines with J gene TRBJ2-3; D is uncertain. V was cut by 3 bases and J by 3 bases, with 4 bases left in between. The CDR3 loop spans 12 amino acids. Germline V lookup: CDR1 LNHDA, CDR2 SQIVND (reference sequence). CDR3 sequence (DNA): TGTGCCAGTAGTATCGGTACAGATACGCAGTATTTT. This encodes CASSIGTDTQYF.

The chain recombines TRBV4-1 with TRBJ2-7; weak D call: TRBD2 (7 bases). V lost 3 bases to trimming and J lost 7 bases, with 10 bases between them. In germline, CDR1 is MGHRA, CDR2 YSYEKL. This CDR3 spans 12 amino acids. CDR3 DNA sequence: TGCGCCAGCAGCCACGGGGGGCCTGAGCAGTACTTC. Its protein product is CASSHGGPEQYF.

This chain links TRBV5-1 with TRBJ2-5, with a tentative D call TRBD2 (6 bases). CDR1 is SGHRS and CDR2 is YFSETQ in the germline V gene. This CDR3 spans 15 amino acids. Trimming took off 2 bases at V and 5 bases at J, with 16 bases between the two ends. CDR3 DNA: TGCGCCAGCAGCTTACTCGGAGGGCCGAGCGAGACCCAGTACTTC. Its protein is CASSLLGGPSETQYF.

The V gene is TRBV19, the J gene TRBJ1-2; unclear D gene. From germline, CDR1 is LNHDA and CDR2 SQIVND (reference sequence). There are 13 residues in the CDR3. V lost 5 bases and J 4 bases, leaving 11 bases between the germline ends. The CDR3 is CASSGSFSYGYTF. For the CDR3, the DNA is TGTGCCAGTAGTGGCAGTTTCAGCTATGGCTACACCTTC.

The J gene is TRBJ2-2, the V gene TRBV9, with 8 positions matching TRBD1. This CDR3 has 14 amino acids. The junction had 4 bases not matched to a gene; V was cut back by 3 bases and J by 6 bases. Germline V gene lookup returns CDR1 SGDLS and CDR2 YYNGEE. For the CDR3, the DNA is TGTGCCAGCAGCGAGACAGGGGTCCCCGGGGAGCTGTTTTTT. Amino acid sequence: CASSETGVPGELFF.

The V gene is TRBV7-9, the J gene TRBJ2-6; D call uncertain. Trimming stripped 1 base from V and 2 bases from J, with 6 bases between. This CDR3 has 15 amino acids. CDR1 is SEHNR, CDR2 FQNEAQ, per germline (reference sequence). CDR3 sequence (DNA): TGTGCCAGCAGCTTAGGTGGAGCTGGGGCCAACGTCCTGACTTTC. Translation gives CASSLGGAGANVLTF.

The chain recombines TRBV4-3 with TRBJ2-7; 7 nucleotides line up with TRBD1. The CDR3 runs 16 residues. Germline V gives CDR1 LGHNA, CDR2 YSLEER. V lost 0 bases, J lost 1 base, and 6 bases stayed unmatched. The CDR3 loop reads CASSQDSVTGSYEQYF. The CDR3 DNA reads as TGCGCCAGCAGCCAAGATTCGGTGACAGGGTCCTACGAGCAGTACTTC.

The rearrangement links TRBV9 to TRBJ2-1; 8 bases match TRBD2. This CDR3 comprises 16 residues. V dropped 3 bases and J dropped 4; count of bases not matched to a gene: 9. The germline V gene encodes CDR1 SGDLS and CDR2 YYNGEE. This CDR3 is CASSGELSGSYNEQFF. The CDR3 bases are TGTGCCAGCAGCGGGGAGTTGAGCGGGAGTTACAATGAGCAGTTCTTC. Full variable domain (remainder filled in from reference TRBV9 and TRBJ2-1): DSGVTQTPKHLITATGQRVTLRCSPRSGDLSVYWYQQSLDQGLQFLIQYYNGEERAKGNILERFSAQQFPDLHSELNLSSLELGDSALYFCASSGELSGSYNEQFFGPGTRLTVL.

V gene TRBV2 combines with J gene TRBJ1-3, with 7 bases aligning to TRBD1. V was clipped by 6 bases and J by 2 bases; unmatched bases: 4. Germline-derived CDR1 and CDR2 are SNHLY and FYNNEI. This CDR3 contains 14 residues. CDR3 bases: TGTGCCAGCAGCGACACAGGGGCTGGAAACACCATATATTTT. It specifies CASSDTGAGNTIYF.

This clone was seen just once. The V gene is TRBV27, the J gene TRBJ2-1, with 12 bases that match TRBD1. Looked up from germline, CDR1 is MNHEY and CDR2 is SMNVEV (reference sequence). This CDR3 contains 15 residues. Trimming cost V 4 bases and J 6 bases; bases outside gene matches: 4. The CDR3 sequence is CASSWGQGALNEQFF. As DNA, the CDR3 is TGTGCCAGCAGTTGGGGACAGGGGGCCCTCAATGAGCAGTTCTTC.

J is TRBJ1-1 and V is TRBV19; TRBD1 aligns across 9 bases. The V gene's germline CDR1 is LNHDA and CDR2 SQIVND (reference sequence). This CDR3 is built from 14 residues. The V segment lost 7 bases and the J segment 2 bases; nucleotides outside the gene matches: 5. CDR3 sequence reads: CASMWGQGNTEAFF. CDR3 in DNA: TGTGCCAGTATGTGGGGACAGGGAAACACTGAAGCTTTCTTT.

J is TRBJ2-3 and V is TRBV9, with 8 bases aligning to TRBD2. The germline V gene encodes CDR1 SGDLS and CDR2 YYNGEE. Trimming removed 3 bases from V and 0 bases from J; junction bases left unmatched: 3. The CDR3 loop spans 15 amino acids. CDR3: CASSGASGSTDTQYF. CDR3 in DNA: TGTGCCAGCAGCGGGGCTAGCGGGAGCACAGATACGCAGTATTTT.